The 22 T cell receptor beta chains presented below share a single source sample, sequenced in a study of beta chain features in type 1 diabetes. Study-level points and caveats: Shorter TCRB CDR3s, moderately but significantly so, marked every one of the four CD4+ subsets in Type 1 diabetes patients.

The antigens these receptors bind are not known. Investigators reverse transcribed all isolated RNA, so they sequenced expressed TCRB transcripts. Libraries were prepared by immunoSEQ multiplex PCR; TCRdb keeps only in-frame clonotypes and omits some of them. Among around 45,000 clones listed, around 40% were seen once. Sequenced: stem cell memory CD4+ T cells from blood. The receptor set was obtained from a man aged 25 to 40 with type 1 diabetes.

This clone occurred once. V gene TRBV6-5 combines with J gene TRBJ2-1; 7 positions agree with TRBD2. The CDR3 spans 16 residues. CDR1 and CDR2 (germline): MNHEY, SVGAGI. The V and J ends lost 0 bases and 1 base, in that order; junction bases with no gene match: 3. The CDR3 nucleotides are TGTGCCAGCAGTTACTCTCCAGCGGGGTCCTACAATGAGCAGTTCTTC. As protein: CASSYSPAGSYNEQFF.

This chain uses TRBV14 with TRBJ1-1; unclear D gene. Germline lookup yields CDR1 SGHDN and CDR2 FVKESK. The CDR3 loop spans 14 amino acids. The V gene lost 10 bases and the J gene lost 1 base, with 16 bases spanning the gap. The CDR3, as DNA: TGTGCCACAAAAATGGCTTCTTGGAACACTGAAGCTTTCTTT. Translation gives CATKMASWNTEAFF. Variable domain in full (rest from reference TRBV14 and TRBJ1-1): EAGVTQFPSHSVIEKGQTVTLRCDPISGHDNLYWYRRVMGKEIKFLLHFVKESKQDESGMPNNRFLAERTGGTYSTLKVQPAELEDSGVYFCATKMASWNTEAFFGQGTRLTVV.

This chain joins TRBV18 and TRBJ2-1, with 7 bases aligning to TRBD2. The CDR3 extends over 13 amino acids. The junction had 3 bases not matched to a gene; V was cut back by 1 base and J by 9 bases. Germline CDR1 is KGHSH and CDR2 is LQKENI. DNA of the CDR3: TGTGCCAGCTCACCACGGACTAGGATTGAGCAGTTCTTC. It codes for CASSPRTRIEQFF.

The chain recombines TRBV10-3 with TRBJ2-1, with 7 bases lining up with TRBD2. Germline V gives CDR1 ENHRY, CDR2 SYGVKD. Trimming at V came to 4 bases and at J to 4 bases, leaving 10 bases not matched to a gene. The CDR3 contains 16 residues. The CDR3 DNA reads TGTGCCATCAGTGGTGCCAGCGGGGAGGCGTACAATGAGCAGTTCTTC. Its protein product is CAISGASGEAYNEQFF.

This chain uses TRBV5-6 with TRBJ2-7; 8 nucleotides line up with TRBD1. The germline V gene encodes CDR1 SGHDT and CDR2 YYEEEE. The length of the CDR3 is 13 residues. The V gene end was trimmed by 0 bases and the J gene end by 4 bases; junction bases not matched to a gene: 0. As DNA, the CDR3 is TGTGCCAGCAGCTTGGGGACAGGGTACGAGCAGTACTTC. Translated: CASSLGTGYEQYF.

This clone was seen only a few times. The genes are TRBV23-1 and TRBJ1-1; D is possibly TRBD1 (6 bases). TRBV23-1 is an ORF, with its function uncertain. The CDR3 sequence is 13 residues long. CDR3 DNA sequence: TGCACCACCCCGCAGGGGTGTTACACTGAAGCTTTCTTT. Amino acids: CTTPQGCYTEAFF.

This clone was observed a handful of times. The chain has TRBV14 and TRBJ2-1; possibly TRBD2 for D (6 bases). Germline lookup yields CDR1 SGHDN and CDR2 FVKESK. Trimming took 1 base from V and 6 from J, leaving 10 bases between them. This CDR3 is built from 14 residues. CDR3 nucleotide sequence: TGTGCCAGCAGCCAAGTATCACTAGCCAATGAGCAGTTCTTC. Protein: CASSQVSLANEQFF.

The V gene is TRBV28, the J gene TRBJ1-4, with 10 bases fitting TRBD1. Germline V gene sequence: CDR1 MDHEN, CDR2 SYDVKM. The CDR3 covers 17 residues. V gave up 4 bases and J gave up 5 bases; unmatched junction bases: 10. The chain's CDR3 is CASSSPAKGQGNEKLFF. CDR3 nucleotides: TGTGCCAGCAGTTCACCCGCTAAGGGACAGGGGAATGAAAAACTGTTTTTT.

The CDR3 DNA sequence: TGTGCCAGTTCACTACTCACAGATACGCAGTATTTT. Its protein product is CASSLLTDTQYF. The rearrangement links TRBV28 to TRBJ2-3; no firm D call. The V end was cut by 9 bases, the J end by 2 bases, with 9 bases between. From germline, CDR1 is MDHEN and CDR2 SYDVKM. The CDR3 contains 12 residues.

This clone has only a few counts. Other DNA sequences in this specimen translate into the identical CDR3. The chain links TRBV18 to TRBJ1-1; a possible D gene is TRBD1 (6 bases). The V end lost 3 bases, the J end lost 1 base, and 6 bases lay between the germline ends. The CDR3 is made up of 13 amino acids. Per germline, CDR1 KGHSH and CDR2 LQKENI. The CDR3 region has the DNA TGTGCCAGCTCACCGACAGGGAACACTGAAGCTTTCTTT. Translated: CASSPTGNTEAFF.

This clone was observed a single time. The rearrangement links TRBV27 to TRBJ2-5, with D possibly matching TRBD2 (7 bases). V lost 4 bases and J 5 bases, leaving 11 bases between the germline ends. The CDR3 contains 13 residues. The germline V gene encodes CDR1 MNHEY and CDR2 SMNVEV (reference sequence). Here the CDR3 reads CASSWGGRETQYF. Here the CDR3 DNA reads TGTGCCAGCAGTTGGGGGGGGCGGGAGACCCAGTACTTC.

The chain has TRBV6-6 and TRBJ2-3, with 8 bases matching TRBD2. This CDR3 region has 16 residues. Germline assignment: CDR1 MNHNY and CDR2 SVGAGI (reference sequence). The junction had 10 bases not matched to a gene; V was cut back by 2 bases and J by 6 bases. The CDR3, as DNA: TGTGCCAGCAGTTACCCCCAGCGGGGGACCTCTGATACGCAGTATTTT. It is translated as CASSYPQRGTSDTQYF.

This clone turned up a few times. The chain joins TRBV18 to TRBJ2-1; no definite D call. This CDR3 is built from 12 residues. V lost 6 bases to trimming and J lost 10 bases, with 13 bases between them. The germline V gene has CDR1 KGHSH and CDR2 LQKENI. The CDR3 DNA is TGTGCCAGCTCCCTACTTACCGGGGAGCAGTTCTTC. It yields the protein CASSLLTGEQFF.

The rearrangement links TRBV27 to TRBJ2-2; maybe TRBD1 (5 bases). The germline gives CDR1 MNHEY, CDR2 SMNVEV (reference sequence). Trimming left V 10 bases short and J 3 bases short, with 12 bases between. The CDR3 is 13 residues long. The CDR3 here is CATWGRDTGELFF. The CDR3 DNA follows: TGTGCCACCTGGGGCAGAGACACCGGGGAGCTGTTTTTT.

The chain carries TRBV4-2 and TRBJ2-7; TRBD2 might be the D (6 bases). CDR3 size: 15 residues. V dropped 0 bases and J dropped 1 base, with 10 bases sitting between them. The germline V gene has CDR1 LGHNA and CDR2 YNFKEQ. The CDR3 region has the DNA TGTGCCAGCAGCCAAGATCTAGCGAGGTCCTACGAGCAGTACTTC. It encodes CASSQDLARSYEQYF.

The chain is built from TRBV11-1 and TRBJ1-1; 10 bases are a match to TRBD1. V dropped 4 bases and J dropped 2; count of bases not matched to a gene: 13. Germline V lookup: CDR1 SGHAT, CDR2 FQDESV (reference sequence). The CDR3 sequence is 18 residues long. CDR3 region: CASSWDDRRTGGNTEAFF. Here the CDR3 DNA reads TGTGCCAGCAGCTGGGATGACCGGAGGACAGGGGGTAACACTGAAGCTTTCTTT. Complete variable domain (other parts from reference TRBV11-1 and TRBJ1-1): EAEVAQSPRYKITEKSQAVAFWCDPISGHATLYWYRQILGQGPELLVQFQDESVVDDSQLPKDRFSAERLKGVDSTLKIQPAELGDSAMYLCASSWDDRRTGGNTEAFFGQGTRLTVV.

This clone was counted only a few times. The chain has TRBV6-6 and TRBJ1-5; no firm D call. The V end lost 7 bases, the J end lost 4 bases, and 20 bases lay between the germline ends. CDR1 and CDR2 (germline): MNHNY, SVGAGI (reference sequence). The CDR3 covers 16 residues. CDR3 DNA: TGTGCCAGCACCCAACGGGGTTTGCAAGGGAATCAGCCCCAGCATTTT. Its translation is CASTQRGLQGNQPQHF.

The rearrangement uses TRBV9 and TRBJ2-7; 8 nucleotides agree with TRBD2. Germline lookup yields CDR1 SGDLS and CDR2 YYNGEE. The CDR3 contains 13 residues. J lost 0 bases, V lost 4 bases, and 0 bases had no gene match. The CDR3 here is CASSLAGSYEQYF. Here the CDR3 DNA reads TGTGCCAGCAGCCTAGCGGGCTCCTACGAGCAGTACTTC. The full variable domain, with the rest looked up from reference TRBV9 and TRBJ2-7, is DSGVTQTPKHLITATGQRVTLRCSPRSGDLSVYWYQQSLDQGLQFLIQYYNGEERAKGNILERFSAQQFPDLHSELNLSSLELGDSALYFCASSLAGSYEQYFGPGTRLTVT.

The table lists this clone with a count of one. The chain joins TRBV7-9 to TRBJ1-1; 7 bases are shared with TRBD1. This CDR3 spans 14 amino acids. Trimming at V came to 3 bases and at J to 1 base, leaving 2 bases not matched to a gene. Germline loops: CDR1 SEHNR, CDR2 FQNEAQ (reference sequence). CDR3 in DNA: TGTGCCAGCAGCTTTAGACAGGGGAACACTGAAGCTTTCTTT. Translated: CASSFRQGNTEAFF.

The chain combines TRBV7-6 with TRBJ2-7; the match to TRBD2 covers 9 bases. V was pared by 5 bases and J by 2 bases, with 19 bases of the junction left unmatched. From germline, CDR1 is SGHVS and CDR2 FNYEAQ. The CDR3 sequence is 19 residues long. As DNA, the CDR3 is TGTGCCAGCAGCCCCTTGGGGGGCGGGAGGGCCTTGAGTACCTACGAGCAGTACTTC. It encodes CASSPLGGGRALSTYEQYF. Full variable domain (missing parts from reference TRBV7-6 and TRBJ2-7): GAGVSQSPRYKVTKRGQDVALRCDPISGHVSLYWYRQALGQGPEFLTYFNYEAQQDKSGLPNDRFSAERPEGSISTLTIQRTEQRDSAMYRCASSPLGGGRALSTYEQYFGPGTRLTVT.

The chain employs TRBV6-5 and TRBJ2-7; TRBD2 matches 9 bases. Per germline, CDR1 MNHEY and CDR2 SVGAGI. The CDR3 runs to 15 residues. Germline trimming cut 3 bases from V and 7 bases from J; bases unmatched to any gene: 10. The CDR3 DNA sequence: TGTGCCAGCAGTTATTTTAATAGCGGGAGAGGGGAGCAGTACTTC. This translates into CASSYFNSGRGEQYF.

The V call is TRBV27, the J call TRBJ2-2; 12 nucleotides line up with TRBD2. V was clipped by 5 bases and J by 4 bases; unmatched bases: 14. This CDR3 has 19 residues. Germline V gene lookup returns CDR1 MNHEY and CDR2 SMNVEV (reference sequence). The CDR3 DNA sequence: TGTGCCAGCAGTCCAACAGGACTAGCGGGACGACGGGGCACCGGGGAGCTGTTTTTT. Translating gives CASSPTGLAGRRGTGELFF.